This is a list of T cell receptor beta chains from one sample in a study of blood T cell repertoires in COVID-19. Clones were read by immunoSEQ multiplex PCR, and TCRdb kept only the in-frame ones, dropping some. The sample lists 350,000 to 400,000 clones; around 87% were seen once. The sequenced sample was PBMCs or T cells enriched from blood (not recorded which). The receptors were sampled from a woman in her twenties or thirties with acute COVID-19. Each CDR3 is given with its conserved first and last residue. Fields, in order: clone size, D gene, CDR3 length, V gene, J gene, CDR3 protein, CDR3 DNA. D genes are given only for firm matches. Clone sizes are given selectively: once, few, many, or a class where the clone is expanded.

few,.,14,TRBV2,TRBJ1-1,CASSEEDIRTEAFF,TGTGCCAGCAGTGAAGAGGACATAAGGACTGAAGCTTTCTTT
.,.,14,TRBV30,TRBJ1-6,CAWTARSYNSPLHF,TGTGCCTGGACCGCGCGGAGCTATAATTCACCCCTCCACTTT
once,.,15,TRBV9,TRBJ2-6,CASSAGSSGANVLTF,TGTGCCAGCAGCGCCGGGTCATCTGGGGCCAACGTCCTGACTTTC
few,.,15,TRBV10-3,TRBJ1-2,CAISDMGASNYGYTF,TGTGCCATCAGTGATATGGGAGCATCTAACTATGGCTACACCTTC
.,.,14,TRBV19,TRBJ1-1,CASRYGGLNTEAFF,TGTGCCAGTAGGTATGGCGGACTTAACACTGAAGCTTTCTTT
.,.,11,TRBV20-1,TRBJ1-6,CSAVSGTFLHF,TGCAGTGCCGTCTCTGGGACATTCCTCCACTTT
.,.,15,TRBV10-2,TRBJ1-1,CASSETPGVGTEAFF,TGCGCCAGCAGTGAGACCCCAGGTGTGGGCACTGAAGCTTTCTTT
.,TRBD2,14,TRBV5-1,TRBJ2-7,CASSLSGGSYEQYF,TGCGCCAGCAGCTTAAGCGGGGGGTCCTACGAGCAGTACTTC
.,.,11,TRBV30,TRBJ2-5,CAWNLRETQYF,TGTGCCTGGAACCTTAGAGAGACCCAGTACTTC
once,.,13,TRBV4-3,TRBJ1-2,CASSQRGGYGYTF,TGCGCCAGCAGCCAACGGGGAGGGTATGGCTACACCTTC
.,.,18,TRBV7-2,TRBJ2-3,CASSKEAIILTSTDTQYF,TGTGCCAGCAGCAAAGAAGCGATTATATTAACTAGCACAGATACGCAGTATTTT
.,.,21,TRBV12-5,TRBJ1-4,CASGLETKIKAGAGTNEKLFF,TGTGCTAGTGGTTTGGAAACGAAAATAAAGGCGGGGGCTGGGACTAATGAAAAACTGTTTTTT
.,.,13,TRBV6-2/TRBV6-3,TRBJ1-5,CASSSGHRVAQHF,TGTGCCAGCAGTTCCGGACACCGCGTCGCCCAGCATTTT
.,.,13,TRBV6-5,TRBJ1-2,CASSLGLLYGYTF,TGTGCCAGCAGTTTGGGACTACTCTATGGCTACACCTTC
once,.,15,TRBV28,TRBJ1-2,CASSLISLISYGYTF,TGTGCCAGCAGCTTAATCTCCCTAATCTCCTATGGCTACACCTTC
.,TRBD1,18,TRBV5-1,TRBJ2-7,CASSLVMAGQGSSYEQYF,TGCGCCAGCAGCTTGGTAATGGCAGGACAGGGGTCTTCCTACGAGCAGTACTTC
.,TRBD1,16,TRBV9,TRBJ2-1,CASSPLGQGAYNEQFF,TGTGCCAGCAGCCCTCTGGGACAGGGGGCGTACAATGAGCAGTTCTTC
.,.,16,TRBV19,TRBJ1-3,CASSMKSAGAGNTIYF,TGTGCCAGTAGTATGAAGAGTGCGGGGGCTGGAAACACCATATATTTT
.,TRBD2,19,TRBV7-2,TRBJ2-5,CASSPIGGLAGGYQETQYF,TGTGCCAGCAGCCCCATAGGGGGACTAGCGGGTGGGTACCAAGAGACCCAGTACTTC
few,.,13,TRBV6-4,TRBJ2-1,CASGVGLLTEQFF,TGTGCCAGTGGAGTCGGCCTTCTTACTGAGCAGTTCTTC
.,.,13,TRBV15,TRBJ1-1,CATSRGLNTEAFF,TGTGCCACCAGCAGAGGACTAAACACTGAAGCTTTCTTT
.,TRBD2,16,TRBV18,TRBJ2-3,CASSHGTSGSTDTQYF,TGTGCCAGCTCCCACGGGACTAGCGGTAGCACAGATACGCAGTATTTT
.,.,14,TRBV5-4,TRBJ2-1,CASSLGPAGDEQFF,TGTGCCAGCAGCTTGGGACCAGCAGGCGATGAGCAGTTCTTC
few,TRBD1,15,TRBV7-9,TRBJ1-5,CASSRQGAGNQPQHF,TGTGCCAGCAGTCGACAGGGGGCTGGCAATCAGCCCCAGCATTTT
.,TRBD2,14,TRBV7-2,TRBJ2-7,CASRIAGGSYEQYF,TGTGCCAGCAGAATAGCGGGGGGGTCCTACGAGCAGTACTTC
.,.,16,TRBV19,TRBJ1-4,CATQRKFSGREEKLFF,TGTGCCACTCAGAGGAAATTCTCAGGGAGGGAGGAAAAACTGTTTTTT
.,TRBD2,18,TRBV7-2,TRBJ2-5,CASSPTRTSGGARETQYF,TGTGCCAGCAGCCCAACCAGGACTAGCGGGGGGGCCAGAGAGACCCAGTACTTC
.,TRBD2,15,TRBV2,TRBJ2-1,CASRKERGVGNEQFF,TGTGCCAGCAGGAAGGAGCGGGGGGTAGGTAATGAGCAGTTCTTC
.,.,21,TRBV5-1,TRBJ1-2,CASSLGGYWEQGGKPNYGYTF,TGCGCCAGCAGCTTGGGTGGCTACTGGGAGCAGGGAGGGAAACCTAACTATGGCTACACCTTC
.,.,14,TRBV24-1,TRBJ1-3,CATMGADSGNTIYF,TGTGCCACCATGGGGGCGGACTCTGGAAACACCATATATTTT
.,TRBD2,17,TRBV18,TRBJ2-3,CASSPRLAGKSTDTQYF,TGTGCCAGCTCACCACGGCTAGCGGGTAAGAGCACAGATACGCAGTATTTT
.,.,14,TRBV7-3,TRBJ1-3,CASNPGGSGNTIYF,TGTGCCAGCAACCCGGGGGGTTCTGGAAACACCATATATTTT
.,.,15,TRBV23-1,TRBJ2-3,CASSHEIPSTDTQYF,TGCGCCAGCAGTCATGAGATCCCTAGCACAGATACGCAGTATTTT
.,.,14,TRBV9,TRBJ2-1,CASSVADNPNEQFF,TGTGCCAGCAGCGTAGCCGACAACCCCAATGAGCAGTTCTTC
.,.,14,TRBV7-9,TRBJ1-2,CASSSSDLQGGYTF,TGTGCCAGCAGCTCCTCCGACCTACAGGGTGGCTACACCTTC
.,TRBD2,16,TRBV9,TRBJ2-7,CASSGPGGTSTYEQYF,TGTGCCAGCAGCGGCCCCGGGGGGACTTCTACCTACGAGCAGTACTTC
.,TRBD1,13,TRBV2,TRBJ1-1,CASSWTGNTEAFF,TGTGCCAGCAGTTGGACAGGGAACACTGAAGCTTTCTTT
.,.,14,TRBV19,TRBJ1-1,CASSINSRQAEAFF,TGTGCCAGTAGTATTAATTCAAGACAGGCTGAAGCTTTCTTT
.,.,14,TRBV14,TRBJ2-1,CASSIYGGVDEQFF,TGTGCCAGCAGCATTTACGGGGGAGTCGATGAGCAGTTCTTC
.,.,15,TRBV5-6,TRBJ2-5,CASSPTQGSWETQYF,TGTGCCAGCAGCCCAACACAGGGATCGTGGGAGACCCAGTACTTC
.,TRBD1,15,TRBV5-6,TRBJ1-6,CASSPRTGGISPLHF,TGTGCCAGCAGCCCGCGGACAGGGGGGATTTCACCCCTCCACTTT
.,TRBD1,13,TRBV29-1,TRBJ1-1,CSQDRGTNTEAFF,TGCAGCCAGGACAGGGGAACGAACACTGAAGCTTTCTTT
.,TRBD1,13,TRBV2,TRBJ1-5,CASSGTGQGPQHF,TGTGCCAGCTCCGGGACAGGGCAAGGGCCCCAGCATTTT
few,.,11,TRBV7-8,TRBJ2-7,CASSAYGEQYF,TGTGCCAGCAGCGCCTACGGCGAGCAGTACTTC
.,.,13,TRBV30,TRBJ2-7,CAYRQGGIHEQYF,TGTGCCTATCGCCAGGGGGGTATCCACGAGCAGTACTTC
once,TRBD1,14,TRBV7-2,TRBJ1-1,CASSPRTGNTEAFF,TGTGCCAGCAGCCCTAGGACAGGGAACACTGAAGCTTTCTTT
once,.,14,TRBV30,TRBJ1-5,CAWSSPGSIKPQHF,TGTGCCTGGAGTTCGCCAGGGTCAATCAAGCCCCAGCATTTT
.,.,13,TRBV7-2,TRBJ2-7,CASSPTGSYEQYF,TGTGCCAGCAGTCCAACAGGGTCCTACGAGCAGTACTTC
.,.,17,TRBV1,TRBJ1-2,CTSSHRVWDTGNYGYTF,TGCACCAGCAGCCACCGCGTGTGGGACACTGGAAACTATGGCTACACCTTC
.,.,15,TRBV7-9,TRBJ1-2,CASSSQGGDNYGYTF,TGTGCCAGCAGCTCCCAGGGTGGAGATAACTATGGCTACACCTTC
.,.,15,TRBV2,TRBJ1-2,CASSGGGAIDYGYTF,TGTGCCAGCAGTGGAGGGGGGGCAATAGACTATGGCTACACCTTC